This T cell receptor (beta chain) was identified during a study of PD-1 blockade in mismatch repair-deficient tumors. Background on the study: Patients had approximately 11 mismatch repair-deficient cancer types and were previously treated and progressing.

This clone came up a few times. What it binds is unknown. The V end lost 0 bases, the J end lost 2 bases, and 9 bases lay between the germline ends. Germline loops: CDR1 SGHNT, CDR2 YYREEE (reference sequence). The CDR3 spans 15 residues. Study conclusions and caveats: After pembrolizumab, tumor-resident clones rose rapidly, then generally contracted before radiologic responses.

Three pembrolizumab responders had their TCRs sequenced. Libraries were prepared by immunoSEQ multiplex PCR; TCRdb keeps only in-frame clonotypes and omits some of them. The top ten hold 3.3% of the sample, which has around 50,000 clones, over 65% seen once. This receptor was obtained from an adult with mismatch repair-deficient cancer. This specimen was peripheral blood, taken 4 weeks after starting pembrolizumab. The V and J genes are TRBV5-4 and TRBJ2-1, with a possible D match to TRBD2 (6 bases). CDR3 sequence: CASSLGGRTYNEQFF. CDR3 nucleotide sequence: TGTGCCAGCAGCTTGGGGGGGAGGACCTACAATGAGCAGTTCTTC.